This T cell receptor (beta chain) was sequenced for a study of blood T cell repertoires in COVID-19. Study-wide background: Collection of acute and convalescent COVID-19 samples took place in the United States, Italy and Spain. Sample material is recorded as cDNA or gDNA derived from T cells, B-cell-depleted T cells, or PBMCs.

Sequenced by immunoSEQ multiplex PCR; TCRdb stores in-frame clones only, minus some. The sample shows around 140,000 clones, roughly 79% of them seen only once. The CDR3 runs to 14 residues. V was shortened by 3 bases and J by 4 bases, with 12 bases between the two germline ends. Germline lookup yields CDR1 MDHEN and CDR2 SYDVKM. This sequence joins TRBV28 and TRBJ1-1; a weak D match, TRBD1 (5 bases). The sequence was obtained from a woman in her fifties or sixties with acute or convalescent COVID-19. Input material: peripheral blood. DNA of the CDR3: TGTGCCAGCAGTTTTCGGGGGAAGAGCACTGAAGCTTTCTTT. This translates into CASSFRGKSTEAFF.